This T cell receptor beta chain is from a study of PD-1 blockade in mismatch repair-deficient tumors. About the study: Enrolled about 2012-2016, patients had progressing, pretreated mismatch repair-deficient cancers of about twelve types. Study-wide results and caveats: Rapid post-treatment expansion, then contraction, generally preceding radiologic response, marked tumor-resident clones.

This table comes from immunoSEQ multiplex PCR, and its TCRdb copy is limited to in-frame clones, with some not included. The sample shows under 75,000 clones, 70% to 90% of them seen only once. A remark on this clone: The antigen remains undetermined.

Mismatch repair deficiency was confirmed in all patients, by PCR or immunohistochemistry. TCRs were sequenced from a few patients responding to pembrolizumab. The V and J ends lost 3 bases and 8 bases respectively, with 11 bases between them. This CDR3 has 12 residues. Per the germline V gene, CDR1 is GTSNPN and CDR2 is SVGIG (reference sequence). V gene TRBV30 combines with J gene TRBJ2-1, with D uncertain. The receptor was derived from an adult with mismatch repair-deficient cancer. Specimen: peripheral blood, collected 52 weeks after starting pembrolizumab. CDR3 DNA: TGTGCCTGGAGCGCCCTGGTGTATGAGCAGTTCTTC. As protein: CAWSALVYEQFF. The full variable domain, in which reference TRBV30 and TRBJ2-1 provide the parts outside the CDR3, is SQTIHQWPATLVQPVGSPLSLECTVEGTSNPNLYWYRQAAGRGLQLLFYSVGIGQISSEVPQNLSASRPQDRQFILSSKKLLLSDSGFYLCAWSALVYEQFFGPGTRLTVL.